This TCR beta chain was captured by sequencing in a study of cytomegalovirus exposure and HLA in healthy donors. Only one count was recorded for this clone. Sequencing used immunoSEQ multiplex PCR; TCRdb keeps in-frame clones, though not all of them. The sample consists of 45,000 to 60,000 clones, more than 80% of them appearing once. Trimming removed 3 bases from V and 7 bases from J; junction bases left unmatched: 15. The CDR3 has 17 amino acids. Germline V lookup: CDR1 MNHEY, CDR2 SMNVEV (reference sequence). The sequence came from a woman under 30 in good health and CMV-seronegative. The rearrangement uses TRBV27 and TRBJ1-1, with TRBD1 identical over 9 bases. Source material: PBMCs. The CDR3 bases are TGTGCCAGCAGTTTTAGGGCTACAGGGGGCAGGGGTATTGAAGCTTTCTTT. It yields the protein CASSFRATGGRGIEAFF.